This T cell receptor beta chain was observed in a study of post-analysis software for immune sequencing data. On the study more broadly: The cohort encompassed relapsing-remitting, secondary progressive and progressive-relapsing multiple sclerosis disease courses.

cDNA libraries for TCR beta contained unique molecular identifiers. The yield from approximately 1 to 10 million T cells was approximately 500,000 cDNA molecules in total. Each CDR3 protein gets one entry after TCRdb re-called the PCR reads with MiXCR. The profile shows roughly 400,000 distinct CDR3 sequences, about 40% of them singletons. This clonotype showed up just a few times. Antigen specificity is unknown. Study-wide points: Controls' normalized Chao1 diversity significantly exceeded that of multiple sclerosis patients. There were about five TRBV segments more frequent in patients than controls, and TRBV5-6, TRBV5-1 and TRBV20-1 were among them. Batch-matched samples strongly co-clustered by F measure.

Germline assignment: CDR1 SQVTM and CDR2 ANQGSEA. There are 14 residues in the CDR3. This TCR derives from a girl aged 2 to 10 with multiple sclerosis. Sequences were obtained from blood. The genes are TRBV29-1 and TRBJ2-4, with D unresolved. The DNA end favors TRBJ2-7, so the J call may be wrong. The CDR3 DNA sequence: TGCAGCGTTGAGATTGGACGTATGATCTACGAGCAGTACTTC. As protein: CSVEIGRMIYEQYF.